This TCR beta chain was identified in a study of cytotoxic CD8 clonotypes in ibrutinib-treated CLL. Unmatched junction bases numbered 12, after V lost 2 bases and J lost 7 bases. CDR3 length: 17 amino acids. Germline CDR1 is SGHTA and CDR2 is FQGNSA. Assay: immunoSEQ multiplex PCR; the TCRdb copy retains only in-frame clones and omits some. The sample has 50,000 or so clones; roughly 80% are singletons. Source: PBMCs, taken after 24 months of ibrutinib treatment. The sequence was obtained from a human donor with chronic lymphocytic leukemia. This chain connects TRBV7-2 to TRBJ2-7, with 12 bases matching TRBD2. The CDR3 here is CASSLILAGGPAGEQYF. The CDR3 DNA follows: TGTGCCAGCAGCTTAATTCTAGCGGGAGGGCCAGCGGGGGAGCAGTACTTC.